This note documents a single TCR beta chain sequence. The entry originates in a study of neoadjuvant anti-PD-1 for oral cavity cancer. As for the study in general: Non-progressing patients received a fourth nivolumab dose near day 43, then surgery on days 50-56.

Cohort: HPV-negative, locally advanced oral cavity squamous cell carcinoma patients. Blood cells were analyzed directly, without culture or expansion. Most PBMC samples had about 520 ng input DNA in six replicates. Clones were sequenced by immunoSEQ multiplex PCR, and TCRdb holds only the in-frame ones, with some missing. The sample yields tens of thousands of clones, approximately 80% seen once. With 2 bases removed from V and 7 bases from J, the gap between germline ends came to 9 bases. Germline CDR1 reads SGHTA; CDR2 reads FQGTGA. This CDR3 spans 12 amino acids. This TCR was sampled from a person between 35 and 79 years old with oral cavity squamous cell carcinoma. The rearrangement joins TRBV7-3 to TRBJ2-7, with D perhaps being TRBD1 or TRBD2 (6 bases each). The sequencing used PBMCs, collected before nivolumab (anti-PD-1) treatment. DNA of the CDR3: TGTGCCAGCAGCTTAGAAGGGGGGGAGCAGTACTTC. As protein: CASSLEGGEQYF.